This T cell receptor beta chain was identified during a study of OX40 agonist ivuxolimab in advanced cancers. Study-wide background: Treatment of patients was with ivuxolimab, an agonistic anti-OX40 (CD134) antibody. Partial responses were achieved by three patients: one hepatocellular carcinoma, two cutaneous melanoma.

CDR1 is MNHEY and CDR2 is SVGAGI in the germline V gene. The length of the CDR3 is 14 residues. Trimming shortened V by 3 bases and J by 2 bases, and 11 bases separated the two germline ends. This clone counts as large. Antigen specificity is unknown. The sample carries other DNA sequences with the same CDR3. Notes on the study in general: The average count of expanded clones was higher among CD8+ T cells than among CD4+.

Autoimmune disease history or systemic immunosuppression led to patients being barred. Libraries were prepared by immunoSEQ multiplex PCR; TCRdb keeps only in-frame clonotypes and omits some of them. The sample lists about 19,000 clones, 70% to 90% seen once, with about 14% in the top ten. The specimen comprised CD4+ or CD8+ T cells sorted from blood, sampled in a trial of the OX40 agonist ivuxolimab. The TCR comes from an adult with an advanced solid tumor such as melanoma, head and neck, liver or kidney cancer. The V and J genes are TRBV6-5 and TRBJ2-7; possibly TRBD2 for D (6 bases). Here the CDR3 DNA reads TGTGCCAGCAGTTATCGCGGGGCCCCCTACGAGCAGTACTTC. Its translation: CASSYRGAPYEQYF.